Included here is one T cell receptor beta chain sequence, with context. Its antigen is undetermined. These data belong to a study of Ad26.COV2.S vaccination and SARS-CoV-2 variants. Study-level background: The COV1001 Ad26.COV2.S trial arm included the donor.

Libraries were prepared by immunoSEQ multiplex PCR; TCRdb keeps only in-frame clonotypes and omits some of them. The table records fewer than 500,000 clones, 90% of them present only once. Study outcomes and limitations: Responses of spike-specific T cells (both CD8+ and CD4+) reportedly showed substantial breadth after vaccination.

The V gene's germline CDR1 is MGHDK and CDR2 SYGVNS. The CDR3 length is 18 residues. V trimming: 1 base; J trimming: 2 bases; junction bases outside the gene matches: 8. The treatment here: roughly 19 received Ad26.COV2.S at low or high dose, single or two shots; about 5 received placebo; per-sample allocation not given. Day 63 after the first vaccine or placebo injection was the time point for sampling. This sequence joins TRBV25-1 and TRBJ2-5, with 12 bases aligning to TRBD2. The receptor's source is a person aged 18-65 years who received the Ad26.COV2.S COVID-19 vaccine or a placebo. Here the sequenced sample was peripheral blood, taken in a trial of Ad26.COV2.S vaccine versus placebo. The DNA of the CDR3 is TGTGCCAGCAGTGAATTTGGGACTAGCGGGCACACACAAGAGACCCAGTACTTC. Translating gives CASSEFGTSGHTQETQYF.